This T cell receptor (beta chain) was sequenced during a study of OX40 agonist ivuxolimab in advanced cancers. Study conclusions and caveats: CD4+ and CD8+ blood T cells expanded clonally by week 6 at 0.1 to 3.0 mg/kg.

Repertoires were generated with immunoSEQ multiplex PCR, while TCRdb's copy carries only in-frame clones and drops some. The table has 20,000 to 30,000 clones, 60% to 85% seen once. The CDR3 sequence is 15 residues long. V was cut by 0 bases and J by 2 bases, with 11 bases left in between. The germline gives CDR1 SGHNT, CDR2 YYREEE (reference sequence). Worth noting for this clone: Its specificity is unknown.

Any history of autoimmune disease or systemic immunosuppression disqualified patients. The origin of this receptor is an adult with an advanced solid tumor such as melanoma, head and neck, liver or kidney cancer. V is TRBV5-4 and J is TRBJ1-1; D ambiguous. This specimen was CD4+ or CD8+ T cells sorted from blood, taken in a trial of the OX40 agonist ivuxolimab. The CDR3: CASSLGGAPNTEAFF. The CDR3 DNA is TGTGCCAGCAGCTTGGGGGGAGCCCCCAACACTGAAGCTTTCTTT.